Each of the 9 T cell receptor beta chains below was sequenced from the same sample in a study of CD8+CD57+ T cells in acquired aplastic anemia (dated by TCRdb to 2017 to 2018). Patients chosen for sequencing had shown expansion of CD8+CD57+ cells by flow cytometry. This sample was sequenced with an Illumina HiSeq 2000. TCR beta VDJ combination and CDR3 sequence profiling used genomic DNA as the template. TCRdb passed the public sequencing reads through fastp at Q25 and MiXCR, retaining productive beta sequences. Rows are combined by CDR3 protein, so each entry shows the most common genes and DNA. For this sample the table gives about 260,000 distinct CDR3 sequences, of which 82% were detected only once. The ten top clones hold approximately 42% of the sample. Sequenced sample: sorted CD4+, CD8+, or CD8+CD57+ T cells (not recorded which) from PBMCs. The source is a human donor with aplastic anemia.

The rearrangement joins TRBV7-6 to TRBJ2-6; tentative D call: TRBD2 (6 bases). The CDR3 sequence is 16 residues long. V lost 6 bases to trimming and J lost 16 bases, with 28 bases between them. CDR1 and CDR2 from the germline V gene are SGHVS and FNYEAQ. CDR3 in amino acids: CASSSARAGGETQLTF. The CDR3 DNA is TGTGCCAGCAGTTCCGCCCGGGCCGGGGGAGAGACCCAGCTGACTTTC.

The V and J genes are TRBV2 and TRBJ2-1; D not resolved. The CDR3 consists of 14 residues. The V gene lost 3 bases and the J gene lost 2 bases, with 8 bases spanning the gap. Germline CDR1 reads SNHLY; CDR2 reads FYNNEI. CDR3 DNA: TGTGCCAGCAGTGATGTGATTACCTACAATGAGCAGTTCTTC. Its protein is CASSDVITYNEQFF.

The CDR3 sequence is CASSLAGQGVKGSPLHF. CDR3 DNA sequence: TGTGCCAGCAGCTTAGCAGGACAGGGCGTGAAAGGGTCGCCCCTCCACTTT. The chain links TRBV7-2 to TRBJ1-6; 8 positions match TRBD1. The trim removed 0 bases at V and 13 bases at J, leaving 14 bases unmatched. Germline V gene data show CDR1 as SGHTA and CDR2 as FQGNSA. This CDR3 contains 17 residues.

The chain uses TRBV19 and TRBJ2-1; D possibly corresponds to TRBD1 (6 bases). V lost 10 bases and J lost 14, with 27 bases in between. The CDR3 is made up of 14 amino acids. Germline V CDR1 and CDR2: LNHDA, SQIVND (reference sequence). The DNA of the CDR3 is TGTGCCACCAGTATCCTACAGGGTTTCAACGAGGAGTTCTTC. This encodes CATSILQGFNEEFF.

The CDR3 DNA is TGTGCCAGCAGCTTACAGCCTGATAATTCACCCCTCCAGCAGTTCTTC. Its protein product is CASSLQPDNSPLQQFF. The chain carries TRBV9 and TRBJ2-1, with no clear D. Trimming pared 4 bases from V and 11 bases from J, leaving 25 bases between. Germline V gene data show CDR1 as SGDLS and CDR2 as YYNGEE. This CDR3 is 16 amino acids long.

The gene calls are TRBV24-1 and TRBJ1-2; TRBD1 might be the D (6 bases). V lost 5 bases and J 11 bases, leaving 23 bases between the germline ends. The CDR3 contains 15 residues. Looked up from germline, CDR1 is KGHDR and CDR2 is SFDVKD. CDR3 loop: CATSGEGGPYNEYTF. CDR3 bases: TGTGCCACCAGTGGCGAAGGGGGACCCTACAATGAGTACACCTTC.

This chain joins TRBV7-2 and TRBJ2-5; TRBD2 is a possible D gene (6 bases). The CDR3 is made up of 13 amino acids. Per germline, CDR1 SGHTA and CDR2 FQGNSA. Deletions cut 5 bases from V and 0 bases from J, with 7 bases between. CDR3 protein: CASSRDYQETQYF. The CDR3 DNA follows: TGTGCCAGCAGCAGGGACTACCAAGAGACCCAGTACTTC. Filled out from reference TRBV7-2 and TRBJ2-5, the complete variable domain reads GAGVSQSPSNKVTEKGKDVELRCDPISGHTALYWYRQSLGQGLEFLIYFQGNSAPDKSGLPSDRFSAERTGGSVSTLTIQRTQQEDSAVYLCASSRDYQETQYFGPGTRLLVL.

The gene calls are TRBV7-9 and TRBJ2-7, with 7 bases identical to TRBD2. This CDR3 contains 15 residues. Germline V gives CDR1 SEHNR, CDR2 FQNEAQ (reference sequence). The CDR3 nucleotides read TGTGCCAACAGCTTACTAGCGTACAAGAACAACGAGCAGTACGTC. Its translation is CANSLLAYKNNEQYV.

As regards this clonotype: An end of the junction differs from the germline gene, which may be a read error. The rearrangement links TRBV7-9 to TRBJ2-3, with D possibly being TRBD1 or TRBD2 (5 bases each). The V gene's germline CDR1 is SEHNR and CDR2 FQNEAQ (reference sequence). The CDR3 consists of 14 residues. The CDR3 coding sequence is TGTGCCAGCAGCTTAGTACCCGGGGCGGTGTTTTTTGGTTTT. Translating it yields CASSLVPGAVFFGF. Full variable domain (remainder filled in from reference TRBV7-9 and TRBJ2-3): DTGVSQNPRHKITKRGQNVTFRCDPISEHNRLYWYRQTLGQGPEFLTYFQNEAQLEKSRLLSDRFSAERPKGSFSTLEIQRTEQGDSAMYLCASSLVPGAVFFGFGPGTRLTVL.